A single sample is the source of the 29 T cell receptor beta chains below, sequenced in a study of T cell clonality in common variable immunodeficiency. Their antigens remain unidentified. Assay: immunoSEQ multiplex PCR; the TCRdb copy retains only in-frame clones and omits some. Observed in the sample are about 42,000 clones, none of them singletons. General study points: Common variable immunodeficiency TCR beta sequences reportedly had fewer deletions and N-nucleotide insertions.

Sequences were obtained from peripheral blood mononuclear cells. All receptors derive from a human donor with common variable immunodeficiency.

There are a few counts of this clone. One end of the junction varies from germline; a read error may be responsible. The missing CDR3 end, 3 residues past where the read stops, is filled in from the germline J gene. The rearrangement links TRBV7-7 to TRBJ2-1; TRBD2 aligns across 11 bases. The CDR3 is 17 amino acids. Per germline, CDR1 SSHAT and CDR2 FNYEAQ (reference sequence). The CDR3 region is CASSPRLAGMSFDEQFF. CDR3 DNA, as far as it was read: TGTGCTAGCAGCCCCCGACTAGCGGGAATGTCGTTCGATGAG.

A remark on this clone: The read comes to an end 3 residues before the CDR3 does, leaving the germline J gene to fill in the end. The chain couples TRBV5-1 to TRBJ1-3; 11 bases agree with TRBD1. The CDR3 extends over 18 amino acids. The V and J ends lost 2 bases and 4 bases, in that order; junction bases with no gene match: 11. CDR1 SGHRS and CDR2 YFSETQ come from the germline V gene. CDR3: CASSLQGQGASSGNTIYF. Partial CDR3 DNA: TGCGCCAGCAGCTTACAAGGACAGGGGGCATCGTCCGGAAACACC.

A note on this clone: With the read ending 3 residues before the CDR3 end, the germline J gene is used to fill in that end. J is TRBJ1-5 and V is TRBV19; 7 nucleotides match TRBD1. CDR1 LNHDA and CDR2 SQIVND come from the germline V gene (reference sequence). The V and J ends lost 7 bases and 2 bases, in that order; junction bases with no gene match: 2. The CDR3 runs to 13 residues. CDR3 bases read: TGTGCCAGTACCGGGACAGGCAATCAGCCC. Translated, it gives CASTGTGNQP. From start to end, the CDR3 is CASTGTGNQPQHF.

With regard to this clone: The read ends 3 residues shy of where the CDR3 ends; the end is completed using the germline J gene. This rearrangement joins TRBV6-2 or TRBV6-3 to TRBJ2-7; D perhaps matches TRBD2 (5 bases). Trimming removed 5 bases from V and 3 bases from J, with 11 bases in between. CDR3 length: 13 residues. Germline V gives CDR1 MNHEY, CDR2 SVGEGT. The CDR3 protein is CASSPGLYYEQYF. Partial CDR3 DNA: TGTGCCAGCAGTCCCGGACTTTACTACGAG.

This clone has more than one count but fewer than ten. Read sequence stops 3 residues before the CDR3 end, and the germline J gene provides the missing end. This chain joins TRBV18 and TRBJ2-7; tentatively, D is TRBD1 (6 bases). Germline V lookup: CDR1 KGHSH, CDR2 LQKENI. V dropped 6 bases and J dropped 5 bases, with 14 bases sitting between them. The CDR3 consists of 13 residues. CDR3 DNA (partial): TGTGCCAGCTCTCCTGGGACACGCAACGAG. Translating it yields CASSPGTRNE. From start to end, the CDR3 is CASSPGTRNEQYF.

This clone was recorded at least ten times. The read terminates 3 residues ahead of where the CDR3 ends, so the germline J gene completes it. This rearrangement joins TRBV2 to TRBJ1-5; D perhaps matches TRBD1 (6 bases). The V end lost 3 bases, the J end lost 7 bases, and 13 bases lay between the germline ends. CDR1 and CDR2 (germline): SNHLY, FYNNEI. The CDR3 loop spans 14 amino acids. The DNA read from the CDR3 is TGTGCCAGCAGTGACCAGGGGCCGGGGCAGCCC. This translates into CASSDQGPGQP. The whole CDR3 region reads CASSDQGPGQPQHF.

This clone was recorded at least ten times. The read ends 3 residues early relative to the CDR3; the germline J gene fills the gap. The chain couples TRBV20-1 to TRBJ2-1; D uncertain. V gave up 0 bases and J gave up 3 bases, with 9 bases separating them. Germline V gene lookup returns CDR1 DFQATT and CDR2 SNEGSKA (reference sequence). There are 14 residues in the CDR3. The DNA read from the CDR3 is TGCAGTGCTAGAGAATACGGGTTCTACAATGAG. This sequence encodes CSAREYGFYNE. The full CDR3 protein is CSAREYGFYNEQFF.

This clone was counted at least ten times. The read halts 3 residues ahead of the CDR3 end, with the missing end drawn from the germline J gene. This sequence joins TRBV28 and TRBJ2-6; no firm D call. The CDR3 contains 14 residues. Germline V gene lookup returns CDR1 MDHEN and CDR2 SYDVKM. The ends were cut back, 10 bases at V and 0 bases at J, with 10 bases in the middle. The part of the CDR3 DNA that was read is TGTGCCACCTCCGGGTCCTCTGGGGCCAACGTC. Its protein is CATSGSSGANV. From start to end, the CDR3 is CATSGSSGANVLTF.

This clone turned up a few times. From the germline J gene comes the end of the CDR3, since the read stops 3 residues before it. The chain couples TRBV11-2 to TRBJ2-7, with D unclear. This CDR3 region has 14 residues. V was cut by 5 bases and J by 3 bases, with 14 bases left in between. Germline CDR1 and CDR2: SGHAT and FQNNGV. This chain's CDR3 is CASSLYREHYEQYF. The CDR3 bases that were read are TGTGCCAGCAGCCTTTACCGAGAGCACTACGAG.

This clone was counted between two and nine times. The read comes to an end 3 residues before the CDR3 does, leaving the germline J gene to fill in the end. This rearrangement joins TRBV7-9 to TRBJ1-1; D may be TRBD1 (5 bases). The germline gives CDR1 SEHNR, CDR2 FQNEAQ (reference sequence). Deletions cut 1 base from V and 1 base from J, with 10 bases between. The CDR3 extends over 15 amino acids. CDR3 protein: CASSLERGENTEAFF. The sequenced part of the CDR3 DNA is TGTGCCAGCAGCTTAGAGCGGGGGGAGAACACTGAA.

A note on this clone: The sequence runs out 3 residues before the end of the CDR3; the remainder is reconstructed from the germline J gene. This chain links TRBV2 with TRBJ1-5; no clear D. This CDR3 has 14 amino acids. V was clipped by 1 base and J by 4 bases, with 8 bases between them. CDR1 and CDR2 (germline): SNHLY, FYNNEI. The sequenced CDR3 bases are TGTGCCAGCAGTGAAGTTGAGGGTAATCAGCCC. Translation gives CASSEVEGNQP. The entire CDR3 reads CASSEVEGNQPQHF.

As concerns this clone: Read coverage stops 3 residues before the CDR3 terminus; the germline J gene supplies the remainder. The J gene is TRBJ2-7, the V gene TRBV5-1; 8 bases agree with TRBD2. V gave up 5 bases and J gave up 5 bases; unmatched junction bases: 6. CDR1 is SGHRS and CDR2 is YFSETQ in the germline V gene. The CDR3 length is 13 residues. This CDR3 reads CASRPGGYDEQYF. The sequenced part of the CDR3 DNA is TGCGCCAGCAGGCCGGGGGGGTACGACGAG.

A note on this clone: The CDR3 end is not reached by the read, which stops 3 residues before it; the germline J gene fills it in. J is TRBJ1-5 and V is TRBV18, with 12 bases identical to TRBD1. The CDR3 spans 15 residues. J was trimmed by 7 bases and V by 6 bases; bases with no gene match: 7. CDR1 KGHSH and CDR2 LQKENI come from the germline V gene. The part of the CDR3 DNA that was read is TGTGCCAGCTCGACGGGACAGGGGGCTGGACAGCCC. Translation gives CASSTGQGAGQP. From start to end, the CDR3 is CASSTGQGAGQPQHF.

To note about this clone: The read terminates 3 residues ahead of where the CDR3 ends, so the germline J gene completes it. The chain combines TRBV20-1 with TRBJ2-7; maybe TRBD2 (6 bases). V lost 3 bases, J lost 1 base, and 19 bases lay in between. Germline V gene data show CDR1 as DFQATT and CDR2 as SNEGSKA (reference sequence). CDR3 length: 16 residues. The CDR3 here is CSARGVRRGSSYEQYF. The sequenced part of the CDR3 DNA is TGCAGTGCTAGGGGGGTGCGGCGGGGCAGTTCCTACGAG.

This clone was recorded many times. The sequenced CDR3 bases are TGTGCCAGCGCCATAGACAGGAACACAGATACG. This encodes CASAIDRNTDT. The whole CDR3 protein is CASAIDRNTDTQYF. This chain links TRBV19 with TRBJ2-3; D might be TRBD1 (6 bases). Sequencing ends 3 residues short of the CDR3 end; the germline J gene provides the rest. Germline loops: CDR1 LNHDA, CDR2 SQIVND (reference sequence). Trimming took off 9 bases at V and 2 bases at J, with 15 bases between the two ends. The CDR3 totals 14 residues.

This clone appeared many times. The sequence runs out 3 residues before the end of the CDR3; the remainder is reconstructed from the germline J gene. This chain joins TRBV30 and TRBJ2-4, with a tentative D call TRBD2 (5 bases). Trimming stripped 0 bases from V and 2 bases from J, with 14 bases between. The germline V gene encodes CDR1 GTSNPN and CDR2 SVGIG (reference sequence). The CDR3 runs to 16 residues. The DNA read from the CDR3 is TGTGCCTGGAGTGTACTAGGCTCGCGAACCAAAAACATT. It specifies CAWSVLGSRTKNI. The entire CDR3 is CAWSVLGSRTKNIQYF.

On this clone itself: The read ends 3 residues early relative to the CDR3; the germline J gene fills the gap. The rearrangement links TRBV6-1 to TRBJ1-2, with 7 bases lining up with TRBD1. This CDR3 comprises 14 residues. Looked up from germline, CDR1 is MNHNS and CDR2 is SASEGT. With 4 bases clipped from V and 7 bases from J, the junction kept 9 bases outside the gene matches. The sequenced part of the CDR3 DNA is TGTGCCAGCAGTGCTAACAGGGGAGCGTCTGGC. Residues: CASSANRGASG. The complete CDR3 protein is CASSANRGASGYTF.

This clone has a handful of counts. The read terminates 3 residues before the CDR3 end, so the remaining end is supplied by the germline J gene. V gene TRBV18 combines with J gene TRBJ2-6, with D maybe TRBD1 (5 bases). Germline V gene lookup returns CDR1 KGHSH and CDR2 LQKENI. The CDR3 sequence is 14 residues long. The CDR3 DNA, read in part, is TGTGCCAGCTCAGCGGCAGGGAATAATTCACTC. Its translation is CASSAAGNNSL. The whole CDR3 region reads CASSAAGNNSLLTF.

There are a few counts of this clone. The read ends 3 residues shy of where the CDR3 ends; the end is completed using the germline J gene. Other DNA sequences from this sample encode an identical CDR3 as well. The chain carries TRBV7-6 and TRBJ2-7, with TRBD1 as a possible D gene (6 bases). The germline V gene encodes CDR1 SGHVS and CDR2 FNYEAQ. Between the trimmed V and J ends, which lost 5 bases and 4 bases, there was a span of 15 bases. The CDR3 is made up of 14 amino acids. This chain's CDR3 is CASSPATGKYEQYF. Partial CDR3 DNA: TGTGCCAGCAGCCCTGCTACAGGGAAGTACGAG.

This clone was picked up many times. The sequenced fragment ends 3 residues before the CDR3 boundary, so the rest is inferred from the germline J gene. V is TRBV9 and J is TRBJ2-7, with 7 bases lining up with TRBD1. CDR1 and CDR2 (germline): SGDLS, YYNGEE. V lost 1 base and J lost 2; bases outside the gene matches: 9. The CDR3 loop spans 16 amino acids. CDR3 sequence: CASSVTPDRTPYEQYF. Partial CDR3 DNA: TGTGCCAGCAGCGTAACCCCGGACAGGACCCCCTACGAG.

This clone has at least ten counts. The CDR3 goes on 3 residues after the read ends, and that part is filled in from the germline J gene. V usage is TRBV7-3 and J usage is TRBJ2-1; TRBD2 agrees at 10 bases. CDR1 and CDR2 from the germline V gene are SGHTA and FQGTGA. CDR3 size: 16 residues. The ends lost 4 bases at V and 1 base at J; junction bases unmatched: 4. The CDR3 sequence is CASSSSSGRSYNEQFF. The CDR3 DNA, read in part, is TGTGCCAGCAGCTCCTCTAGCGGGAGATCCTACAATGAG.

This clone came up many times. The read ends 3 residues early relative to the CDR3; the germline J gene fills the gap. V gene TRBV30 combines with J gene TRBJ2-3, with TRBD2 matching over 10 bases. The germline V gene encodes CDR1 GTSNPN and CDR2 SVGIG (reference sequence). J gave up 6 bases and V 0 bases, and 6 bases lay outside the gene matches. This CDR3 region has 15 residues. The CDR3 reads CAWSVRLAGADTQYF. The CDR3 bases that were read are TGTGCCTGGAGTGTACGGCTAGCGGGAGCCGATACG.

This clone came up a few times. The read finishes 3 residues shy of the CDR3 end, and the germline J gene is used to complete it. The chain is built from TRBV19 and TRBJ2-7; 9 nucleotides agree with TRBD1. CDR3 length: 13 amino acids. Germline values: CDR1 LNHDA, CDR2 SQIVND (reference sequence). J was trimmed by 4 bases and V by 11 bases; bases with no gene match: 9. Incomplete CDR3 DNA: TGTGCCGTCGGGGCCGGGACAGGGTACGAG. Translating it yields CAVGAGTGYE. The entire CDR3 reads CAVGAGTGYEQYF.

This clone was seen ten or more times. The read is 3 residues too short to cover the CDR3 end, so that end is filled in from the germline J gene. This chain links TRBV19 with TRBJ2-2; no reliable D call. Deletions cut 2 bases from V and 4 bases from J, with 11 bases between. The CDR3 consists of 15 residues. Germline V gene data show CDR1 as LNHDA and CDR2 as SQIVND (reference sequence). CDR3 bases read: TGTGCCAGTAGTATATCTTCCAGAGGCACCGGGGAG. Amino acid sequence: CASSISSRGTGE. The whole CDR3 protein is CASSISSRGTGELFF.

This clone was detected ten times or more. An end of the junction differs from the germline gene, which may be a read error. Read data end 3 residues before the CDR3 end; the end is taken from the germline J gene. V is TRBV7-7 and J is TRBJ2-3; 8 positions match TRBD2. Germline CDR1 is SSHAT and CDR2 is FNYEAQ (reference sequence). The CDR3 loop spans 14 amino acids. The CDR3 loop reads CASSSSGPEGTQYF. CDR3 DNA, as far as it was read: TGTGCTAGCAGCTCTAGCGGGCCCGAGGGTACG.

This clone has ten or more counts. The missing CDR3 end, 3 residues past where the read stops, is filled in from the germline J gene. This chain uses TRBV19 with TRBJ1-4; 8 nucleotides line up with TRBD1. Looked up from germline, CDR1 is LNHDA and CDR2 is SQIVND (reference sequence). The V and J ends lost 6 bases and 2 bases, in that order; junction bases with no gene match: 11. The length of the CDR3 is 17 residues. The CDR3 is CASSNRRTGRTNEKLFF. CDR3 DNA (partial): TGTGCCAGTAGCAACCGTCGGACAGGGCGCACTAATGAAAAA.

This clone was detected many times. From the germline J gene comes the end of the CDR3, since the read stops 3 residues before it. The V and J genes are TRBV29-1 and TRBJ2-2, with D possibly being TRBD2 (6 bases). The CDR3 spans 15 residues. Germline assignment: CDR1 SQVTM and CDR2 ANQGSEA. V was clipped by 5 bases and J by 6 bases, with 19 bases between them. The CDR3: CSVSVGGMVSGELFF. The CDR3 DNA, read in part, is TGCAGCGTTTCTGTGGGGGGAATGGTTTCCGGGGAG.

The sample holds a few counts of this clone. The read gets to within 3 residues of the CDR3 end, and the germline J gene fills in the rest. The chain joins TRBV30 to TRBJ2-1; TRBD2 matches 7 bases. V shed 0 bases and J 5 bases; nucleotides not matched to a gene: 7. The CDR3 sequence is 15 residues long. In germline, CDR1 is GTSNPN, CDR2 SVGIG (reference sequence). The part of the CDR3 DNA that was read is TGTGCCTGGAGTGTGGGCGGGAGCTTAAACAATGAG. Protein: CAWSVGGSLNNE. The full CDR3 protein reads CAWSVGGSLNNEQFF.

This clone was counted between two and nine times. The read finishes 3 residues shy of the CDR3 end, and the germline J gene is used to complete it. The V gene is TRBV29-1, the J gene TRBJ2-5, with D maybe TRBD1 (5 bases). This CDR3 contains 13 residues. Trimming left V 6 bases short and J 6 bases short, with 17 bases between. Germline values: CDR1 SQVTM, CDR2 ANQGSEA. CDR3 loop: CSVQGWGTKTQYF. CDR3 DNA (partial): TGCAGCGTCCAGGGATGGGGTACGAAGACC. Variable domain in full (rest from reference TRBV29-1 and TRBJ2-5): SAVISQKPSRDICQRGTSLTIQCQVDSQVTMMFWYRQQPGQSLTLIATANQGSEATYESGFVIDKFPISRPNLTFSTLTVSNMSPEDSSIYLCSVQGWGTKTQYFGPGTRLLVL.